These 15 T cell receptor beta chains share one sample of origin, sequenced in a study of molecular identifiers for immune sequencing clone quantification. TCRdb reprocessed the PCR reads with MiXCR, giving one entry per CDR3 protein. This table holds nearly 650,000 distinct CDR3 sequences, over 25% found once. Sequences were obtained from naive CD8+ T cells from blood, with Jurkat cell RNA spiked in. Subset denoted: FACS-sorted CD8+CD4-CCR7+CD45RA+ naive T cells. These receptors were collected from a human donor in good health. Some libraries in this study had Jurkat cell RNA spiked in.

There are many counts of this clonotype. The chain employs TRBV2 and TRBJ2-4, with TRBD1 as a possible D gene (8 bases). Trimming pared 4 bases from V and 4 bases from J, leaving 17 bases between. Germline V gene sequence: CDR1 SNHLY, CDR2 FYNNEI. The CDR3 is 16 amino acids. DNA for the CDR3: TGTGCCAGCAGTGCAGGGGGCGCGGGAGTTAAAAACATTCAGTACTTC. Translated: CASSAGGAGVKNIQYF. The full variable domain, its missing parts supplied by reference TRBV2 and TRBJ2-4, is EPEVTQTPSHQVTQMGQEVILRCVPISNHLYFYWYRQILGQKVEFLVSFYNNEISEKSEIFDDQFSVERPDGSNFTLKIRSTKLEDSAMYFCASSAGGAGVKNIQYFGAGTRLSVL.

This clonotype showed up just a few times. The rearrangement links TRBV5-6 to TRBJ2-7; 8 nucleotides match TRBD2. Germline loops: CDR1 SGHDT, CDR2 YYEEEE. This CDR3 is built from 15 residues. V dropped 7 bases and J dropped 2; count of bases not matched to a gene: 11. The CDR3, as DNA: TGTGCCAGCGGGACTAGGGGGTCTTTTGCCTACGAGCAGTACTTC. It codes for CASGTRGSFAYEQYF.

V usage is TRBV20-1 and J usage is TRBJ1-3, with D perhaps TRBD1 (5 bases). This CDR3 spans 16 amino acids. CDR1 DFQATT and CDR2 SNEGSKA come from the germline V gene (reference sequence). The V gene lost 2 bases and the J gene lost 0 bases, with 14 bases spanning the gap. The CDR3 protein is CSARSPMGGSGNTIYF. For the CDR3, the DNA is TGCAGTGCTAGATCTCCAATGGGGGGCTCTGGAAACACCATATATTTT.

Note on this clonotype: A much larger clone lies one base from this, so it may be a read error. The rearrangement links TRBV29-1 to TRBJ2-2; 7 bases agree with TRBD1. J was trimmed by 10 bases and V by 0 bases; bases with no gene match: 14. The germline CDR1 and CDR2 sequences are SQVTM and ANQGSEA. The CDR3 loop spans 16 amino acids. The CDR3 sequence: CSVEERTSRQGEELFF. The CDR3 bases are TGCAGCGTTGAAGAGAGGACATCGAGACAGGGAGAGGAGCTGTTTTTT.

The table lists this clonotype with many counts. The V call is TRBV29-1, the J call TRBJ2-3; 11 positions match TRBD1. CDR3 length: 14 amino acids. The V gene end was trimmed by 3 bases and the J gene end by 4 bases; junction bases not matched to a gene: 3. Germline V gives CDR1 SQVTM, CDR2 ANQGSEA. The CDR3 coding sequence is TGCAGCGTTGAGGGGACAGGGGGTTCAGATACGCAGTATTTT. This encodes CSVEGTGGSDTQYF.

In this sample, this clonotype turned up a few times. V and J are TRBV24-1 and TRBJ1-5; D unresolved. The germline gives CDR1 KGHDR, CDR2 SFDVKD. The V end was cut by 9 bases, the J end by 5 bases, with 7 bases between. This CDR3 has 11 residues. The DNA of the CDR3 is TGTGCCACCGGTAACTATCAGCCCCAGCATTTT. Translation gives CATGNYQPQHF.

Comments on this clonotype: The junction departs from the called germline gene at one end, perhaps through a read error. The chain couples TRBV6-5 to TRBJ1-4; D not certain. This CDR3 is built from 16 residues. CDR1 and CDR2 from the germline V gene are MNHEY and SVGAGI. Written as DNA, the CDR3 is TGTGCCAGAAGTTACTTTTCCCCAGGAACTAATGAAAAACTGTTTTTT. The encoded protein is CARSYFSPGTNEKLFF.

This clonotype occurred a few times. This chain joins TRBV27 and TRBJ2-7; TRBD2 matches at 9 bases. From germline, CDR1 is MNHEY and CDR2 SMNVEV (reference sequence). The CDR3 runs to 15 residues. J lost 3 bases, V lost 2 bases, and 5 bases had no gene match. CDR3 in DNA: TGTGCCAGCAGTTTAAGCGGGACTAGCTTCTACGAGCAGTACTTC. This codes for CASSLSGTSFYEQYF.

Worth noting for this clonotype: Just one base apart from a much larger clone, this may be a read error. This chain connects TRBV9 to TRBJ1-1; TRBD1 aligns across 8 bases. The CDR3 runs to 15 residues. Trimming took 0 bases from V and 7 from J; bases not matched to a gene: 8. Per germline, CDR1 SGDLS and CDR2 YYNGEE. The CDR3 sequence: CASSVEDRASIEAFF. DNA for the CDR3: TGTGCCAGCAGCGTAGAGGACAGGGCAAGCATTGAAGCTTTCTTT.

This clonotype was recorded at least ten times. CDR3 DNA: TGTGCCAGCAGCCAGGACAGTCCCCGGCCGGGGAATGAGCAGTTCTTC. It translates to CASSQDSPRPGNEQFF. This chain links TRBV12-3 or TRBV12-4 with TRBJ2-1, with D perhaps TRBD1 (6 bases). There are 16 residues in the CDR3. Trimming pared 6 bases from V and 7 bases from J, leaving 22 bases between.

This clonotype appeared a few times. The CDR3 reads CASSQLSENAFF. In DNA, the CDR3 is TGTGCCAGCAGTCAGTTGTCGGAGAACGCTTTCTTT. The chain employs TRBV11-2 and TRBJ1-1, with D hard to call. Germline V lookup: CDR1 SGHAT, CDR2 FQNNGV. The CDR3 spans 12 residues. V was trimmed by 6 bases and J by 11 bases, leaving 16 bases between them.

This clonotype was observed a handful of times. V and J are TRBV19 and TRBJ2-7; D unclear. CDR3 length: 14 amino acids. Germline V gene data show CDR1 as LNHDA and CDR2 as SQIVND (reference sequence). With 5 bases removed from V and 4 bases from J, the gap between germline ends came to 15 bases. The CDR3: CASSGGEFGYEQYF. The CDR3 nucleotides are TGTGCCAGTAGTGGTGGAGAGTTTGGATACGAGCAGTACTTC. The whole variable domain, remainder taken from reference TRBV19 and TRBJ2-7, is DGGITQSPKYLFRKEGQNVTLSCEQNLNHDAMYWYRQDPGQGLRLIYYSQIVNDFQKGDIAEGYSVSREKKESFPLTVTSAQKNPTAFYLCASSGGEFGYEQYFGPGTRLTVT.

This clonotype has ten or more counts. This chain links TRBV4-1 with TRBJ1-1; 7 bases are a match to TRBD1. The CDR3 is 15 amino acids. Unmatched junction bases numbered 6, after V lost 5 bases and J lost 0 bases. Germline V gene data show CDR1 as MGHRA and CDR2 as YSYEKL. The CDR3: CASSVVDRVNTEAFF. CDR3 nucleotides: TGCGCCAGCAGCGTTGTAGACAGGGTGAACACTGAAGCTTTCTTT.

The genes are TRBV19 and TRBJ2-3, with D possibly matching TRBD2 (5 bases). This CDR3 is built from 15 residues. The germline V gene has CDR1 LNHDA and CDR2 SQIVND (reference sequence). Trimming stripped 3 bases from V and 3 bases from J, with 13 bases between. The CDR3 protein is CASSIGPGSTDTQYF. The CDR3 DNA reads TGTGCCAGTAGTATCGGGCCGGGAAGTACAGATACGCAGTATTTT.

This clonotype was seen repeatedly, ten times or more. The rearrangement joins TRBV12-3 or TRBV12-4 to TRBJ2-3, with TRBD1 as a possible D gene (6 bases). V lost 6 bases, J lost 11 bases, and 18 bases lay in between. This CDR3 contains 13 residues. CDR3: CASSAPPGDRQYF. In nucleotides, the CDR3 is TGTGCCAGCAGCGCCCCCCCAGGGGACCGGCAGTATTTT.